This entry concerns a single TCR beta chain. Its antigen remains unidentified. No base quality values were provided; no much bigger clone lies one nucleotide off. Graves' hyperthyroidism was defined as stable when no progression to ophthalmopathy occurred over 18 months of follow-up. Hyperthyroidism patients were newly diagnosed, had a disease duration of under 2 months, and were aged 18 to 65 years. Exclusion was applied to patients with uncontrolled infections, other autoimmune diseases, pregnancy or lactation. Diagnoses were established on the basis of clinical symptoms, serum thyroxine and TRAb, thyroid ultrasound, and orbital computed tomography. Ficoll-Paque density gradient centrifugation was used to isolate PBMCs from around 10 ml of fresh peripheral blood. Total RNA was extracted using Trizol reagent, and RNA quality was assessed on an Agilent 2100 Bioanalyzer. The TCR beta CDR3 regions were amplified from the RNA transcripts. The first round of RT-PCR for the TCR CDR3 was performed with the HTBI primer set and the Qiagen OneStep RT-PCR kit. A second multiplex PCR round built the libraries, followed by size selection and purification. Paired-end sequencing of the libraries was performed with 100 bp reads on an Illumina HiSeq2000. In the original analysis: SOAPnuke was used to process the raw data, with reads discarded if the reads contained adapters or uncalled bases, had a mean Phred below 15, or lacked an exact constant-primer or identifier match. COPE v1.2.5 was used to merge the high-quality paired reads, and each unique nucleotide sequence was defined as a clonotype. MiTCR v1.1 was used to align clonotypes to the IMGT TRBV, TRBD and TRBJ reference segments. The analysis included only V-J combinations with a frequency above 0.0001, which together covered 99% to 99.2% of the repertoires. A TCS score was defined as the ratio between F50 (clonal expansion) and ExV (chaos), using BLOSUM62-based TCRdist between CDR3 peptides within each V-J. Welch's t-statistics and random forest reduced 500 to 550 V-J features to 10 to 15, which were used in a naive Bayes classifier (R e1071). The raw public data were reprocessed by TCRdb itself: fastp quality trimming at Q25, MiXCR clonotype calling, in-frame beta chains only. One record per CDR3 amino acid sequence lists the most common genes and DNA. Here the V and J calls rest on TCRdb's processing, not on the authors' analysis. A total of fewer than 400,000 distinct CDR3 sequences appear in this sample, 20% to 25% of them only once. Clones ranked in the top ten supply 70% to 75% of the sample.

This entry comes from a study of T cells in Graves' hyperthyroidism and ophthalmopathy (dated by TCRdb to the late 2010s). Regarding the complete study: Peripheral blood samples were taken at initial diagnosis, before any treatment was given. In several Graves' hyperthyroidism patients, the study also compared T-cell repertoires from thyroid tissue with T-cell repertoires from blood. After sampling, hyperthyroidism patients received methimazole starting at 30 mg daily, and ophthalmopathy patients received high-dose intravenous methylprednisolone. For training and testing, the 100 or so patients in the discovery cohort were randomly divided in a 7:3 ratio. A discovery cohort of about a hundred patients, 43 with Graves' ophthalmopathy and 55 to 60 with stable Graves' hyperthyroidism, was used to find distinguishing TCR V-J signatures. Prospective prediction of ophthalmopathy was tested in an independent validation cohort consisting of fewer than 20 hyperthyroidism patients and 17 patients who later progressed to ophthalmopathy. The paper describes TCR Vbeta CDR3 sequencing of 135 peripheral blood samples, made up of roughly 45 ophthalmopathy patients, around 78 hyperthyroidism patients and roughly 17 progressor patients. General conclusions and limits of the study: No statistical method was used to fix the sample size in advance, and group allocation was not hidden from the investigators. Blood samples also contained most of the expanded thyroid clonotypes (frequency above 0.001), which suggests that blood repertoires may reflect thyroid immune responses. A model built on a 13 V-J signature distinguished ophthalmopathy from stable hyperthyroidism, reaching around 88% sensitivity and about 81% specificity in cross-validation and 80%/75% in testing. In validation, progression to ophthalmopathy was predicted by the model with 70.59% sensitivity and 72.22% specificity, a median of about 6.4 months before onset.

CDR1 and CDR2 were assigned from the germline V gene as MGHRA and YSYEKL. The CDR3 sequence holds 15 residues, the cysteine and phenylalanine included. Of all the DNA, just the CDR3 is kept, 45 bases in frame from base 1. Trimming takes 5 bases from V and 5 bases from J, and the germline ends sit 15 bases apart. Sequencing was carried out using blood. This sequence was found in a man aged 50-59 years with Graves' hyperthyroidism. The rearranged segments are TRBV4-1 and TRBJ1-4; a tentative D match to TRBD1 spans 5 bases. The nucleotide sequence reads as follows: TGCGCCAGCAGCGACGGGGACGCGCAGAATGAAAAACTGTTTTTT. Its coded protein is CASSDGDAQNEKLFF.